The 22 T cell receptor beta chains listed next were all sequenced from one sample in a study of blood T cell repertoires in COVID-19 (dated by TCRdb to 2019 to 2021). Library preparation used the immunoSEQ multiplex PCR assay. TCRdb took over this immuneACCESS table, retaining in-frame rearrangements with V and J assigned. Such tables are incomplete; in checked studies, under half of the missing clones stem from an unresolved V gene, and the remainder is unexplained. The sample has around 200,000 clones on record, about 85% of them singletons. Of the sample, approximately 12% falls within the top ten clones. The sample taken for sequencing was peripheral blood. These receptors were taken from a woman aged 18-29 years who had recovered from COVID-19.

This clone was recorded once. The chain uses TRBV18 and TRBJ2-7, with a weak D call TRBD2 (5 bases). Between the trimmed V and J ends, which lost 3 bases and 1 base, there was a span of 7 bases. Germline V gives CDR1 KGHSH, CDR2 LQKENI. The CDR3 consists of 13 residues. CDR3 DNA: TGTGCCAGCTCACCTGGACTTTCCTACGAGCAGTACTTC. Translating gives CASSPGLSYEQYF.

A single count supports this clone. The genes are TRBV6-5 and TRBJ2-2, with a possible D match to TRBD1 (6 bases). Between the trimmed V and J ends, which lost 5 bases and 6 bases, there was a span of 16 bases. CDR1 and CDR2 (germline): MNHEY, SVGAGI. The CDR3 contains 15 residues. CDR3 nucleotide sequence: TGTGCCAGCAGTCCAGACAGGAGGAGATCCGGGGAGCTGTTTTTT. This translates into CASSPDRRRSGELFF.

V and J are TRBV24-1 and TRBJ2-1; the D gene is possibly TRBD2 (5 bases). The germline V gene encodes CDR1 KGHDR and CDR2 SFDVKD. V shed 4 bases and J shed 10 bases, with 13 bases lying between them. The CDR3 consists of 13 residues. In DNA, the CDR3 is TGTGCCACCAGTGAGGCGGGCCCGGGAGAGCAGTTCTTC. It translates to CATSEAGPGEQFF.

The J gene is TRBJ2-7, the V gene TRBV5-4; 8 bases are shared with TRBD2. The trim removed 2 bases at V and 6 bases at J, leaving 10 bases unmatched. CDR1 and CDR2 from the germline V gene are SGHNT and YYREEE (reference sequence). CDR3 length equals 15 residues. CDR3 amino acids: CASSFGLAGLGEQYF. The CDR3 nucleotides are TGTGCCAGCAGCTTCGGACTAGCAGGGCTTGGCGAGCAGTACTTC.

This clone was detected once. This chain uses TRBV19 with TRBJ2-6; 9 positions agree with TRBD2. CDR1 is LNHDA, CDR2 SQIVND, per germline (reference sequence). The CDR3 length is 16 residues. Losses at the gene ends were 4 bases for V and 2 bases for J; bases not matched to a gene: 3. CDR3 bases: TGTGCCAGTAGTAGATTAGCGGGAGCTGGGGCCAACGTCCTGACTTTC. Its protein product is CASSRLAGAGANVLTF.

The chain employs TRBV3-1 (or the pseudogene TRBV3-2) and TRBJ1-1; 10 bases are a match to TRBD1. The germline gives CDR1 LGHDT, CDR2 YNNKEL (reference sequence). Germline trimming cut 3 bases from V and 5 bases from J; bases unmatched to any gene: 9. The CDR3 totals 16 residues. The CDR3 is CASSQRQGAGGTEAFF. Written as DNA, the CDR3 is TGTGCCAGCAGCCAGAGACAGGGGGCCGGGGGGACTGAAGCTTTCTTT.

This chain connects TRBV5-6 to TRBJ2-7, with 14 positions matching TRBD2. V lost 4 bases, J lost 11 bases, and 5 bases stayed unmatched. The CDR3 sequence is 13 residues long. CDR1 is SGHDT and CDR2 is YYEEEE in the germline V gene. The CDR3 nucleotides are TGTGCCAGCAGCCCGGGACTAGCGGGAGAGGAGTACTTC. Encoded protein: CASSPGLAGEEYF. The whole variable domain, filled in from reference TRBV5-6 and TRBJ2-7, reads DAGVTQSPTHLIKTRGQQVTLRCSPKSGHDTVSWYQQALGQGPQFIFQYYEEEERQRGNFPDRFSGHQFPNYSSELNVNALLLGDSALYLCASSPGLAGEEYFGPGTRLTVT.

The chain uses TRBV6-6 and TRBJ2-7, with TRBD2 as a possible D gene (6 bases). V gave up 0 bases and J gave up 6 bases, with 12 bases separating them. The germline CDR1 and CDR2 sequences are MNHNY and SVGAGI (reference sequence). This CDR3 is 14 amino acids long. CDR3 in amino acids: CASSYSGDWGEQYF. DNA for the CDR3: TGTGCCAGCAGTTACTCAGGGGACTGGGGCGAGCAGTACTTC.

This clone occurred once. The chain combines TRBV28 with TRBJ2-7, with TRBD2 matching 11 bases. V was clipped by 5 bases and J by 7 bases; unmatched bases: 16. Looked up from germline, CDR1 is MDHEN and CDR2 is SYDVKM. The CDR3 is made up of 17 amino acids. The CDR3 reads CASSLQTSGNYVGEQYF. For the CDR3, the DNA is TGTGCCAGCAGTCTCCAGACTAGCGGGAATTACGTGGGTGAGCAGTACTTC.

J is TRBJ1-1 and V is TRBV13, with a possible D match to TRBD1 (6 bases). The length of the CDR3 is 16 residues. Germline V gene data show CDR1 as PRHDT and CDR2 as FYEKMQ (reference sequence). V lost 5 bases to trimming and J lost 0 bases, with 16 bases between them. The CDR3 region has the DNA TGTGCCAGCAGCAGGGAGGGTGGGACACTGAACACTGAAGCTTTCTTT. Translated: CASSREGGTLNTEAFF. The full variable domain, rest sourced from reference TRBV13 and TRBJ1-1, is AAGVIQSPRHLIKEKRETATLKCYPIPRHDTVYWYQQGPGQDPQFLISFYEKMQSDKGSIPDRFSAQQFSDYHSELNMSSLELGDSALYFCASSREGGTLNTEAFFGQGTRLTVV.

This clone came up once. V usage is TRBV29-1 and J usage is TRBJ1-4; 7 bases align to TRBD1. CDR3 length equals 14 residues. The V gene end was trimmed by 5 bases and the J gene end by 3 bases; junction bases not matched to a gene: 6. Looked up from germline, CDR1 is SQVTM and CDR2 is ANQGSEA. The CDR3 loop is CSVTTGVANEKLFF. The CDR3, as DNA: TGCAGCGTTACCACAGGGGTTGCTAATGAAAAACTGTTTTTT.

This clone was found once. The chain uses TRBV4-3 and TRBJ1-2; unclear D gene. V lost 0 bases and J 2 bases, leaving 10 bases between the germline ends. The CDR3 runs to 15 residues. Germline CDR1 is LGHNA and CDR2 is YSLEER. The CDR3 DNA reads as TGCGCCAGCAGCCAAGAACGTATTACAAACTATGGCTACACCTTC. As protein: CASSQERITNYGYTF.

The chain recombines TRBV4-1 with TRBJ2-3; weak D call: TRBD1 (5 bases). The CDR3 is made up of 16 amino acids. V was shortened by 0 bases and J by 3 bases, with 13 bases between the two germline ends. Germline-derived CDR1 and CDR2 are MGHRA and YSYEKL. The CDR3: CASSQDPPDRTDTQYF. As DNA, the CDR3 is TGCGCCAGCAGCCAAGATCCTCCCGACAGAACAGATACGCAGTATTTT.

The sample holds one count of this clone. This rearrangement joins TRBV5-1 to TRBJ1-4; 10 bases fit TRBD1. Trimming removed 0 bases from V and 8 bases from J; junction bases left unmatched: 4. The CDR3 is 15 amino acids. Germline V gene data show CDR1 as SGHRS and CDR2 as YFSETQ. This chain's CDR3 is CASSLGTGGEEKLFF. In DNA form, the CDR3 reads TGCGCCAGCAGCTTGGGGACAGGGGGAGAAGAAAAACTGTTTTTT.

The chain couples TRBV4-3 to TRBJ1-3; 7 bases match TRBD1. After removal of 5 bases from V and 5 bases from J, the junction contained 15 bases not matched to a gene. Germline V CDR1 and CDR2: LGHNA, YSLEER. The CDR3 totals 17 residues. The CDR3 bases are TGCGCCAGCAGCAAGGATTTCACAGGGGCAGAGAGAAACACCATATATTTT. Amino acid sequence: CASSKDFTGAERNTIYF.

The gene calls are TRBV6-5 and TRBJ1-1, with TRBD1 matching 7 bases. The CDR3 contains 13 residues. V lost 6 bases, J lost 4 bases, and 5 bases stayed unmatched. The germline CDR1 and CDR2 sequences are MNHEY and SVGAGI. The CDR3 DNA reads TGTGCCAGCAGAGTGACAGGGATCACTGAAGCTTTCTTT. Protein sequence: CASRVTGITEAFF.

CDR3 in DNA: TGTGCCAGCAGCCATAGCCTTTTAATAGGCCAGCCCCAGCATTTT. This encodes CASSHSLLIGQPQHF. This sequence joins TRBV3-1 (or the pseudogene TRBV3-2) and TRBJ1-5; D ambiguous. The germline gives CDR1 LGHDT, CDR2 YNNKEL (reference sequence). V was cut by 3 bases and J by 7 bases, with 16 bases left in between. The CDR3 is 15 residues long.

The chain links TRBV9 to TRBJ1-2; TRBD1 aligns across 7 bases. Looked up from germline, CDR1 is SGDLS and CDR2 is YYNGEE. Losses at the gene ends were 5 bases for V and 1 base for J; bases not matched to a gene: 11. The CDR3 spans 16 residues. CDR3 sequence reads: CASSAPQGGLNYGYTF. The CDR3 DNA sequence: TGTGCCAGCAGTGCTCCTCAGGGGGGACTTAACTATGGCTACACCTTC.

This chain's CDR3 is CSVVRQGAAEAFF. In nucleotides, the CDR3 is TGCAGCGTCGTTAGACAGGGGGCGGCTGAAGCTTTCTTT. This chain links TRBV29-1 with TRBJ1-1; TRBD1 aligns across 10 bases. V was pared by 6 bases and J by 6 bases, with 7 bases of the junction left unmatched. Germline lookup yields CDR1 SQVTM and CDR2 ANQGSEA. The CDR3 runs to 13 residues.

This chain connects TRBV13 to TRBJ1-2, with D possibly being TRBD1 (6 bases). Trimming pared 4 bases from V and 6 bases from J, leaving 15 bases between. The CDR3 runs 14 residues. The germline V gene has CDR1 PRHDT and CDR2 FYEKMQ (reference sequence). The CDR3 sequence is CASSYRDPGDGYTF. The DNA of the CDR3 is TGTGCCAGCAGCTACCGGGACCCAGGGGATGGCTACACCTTC.

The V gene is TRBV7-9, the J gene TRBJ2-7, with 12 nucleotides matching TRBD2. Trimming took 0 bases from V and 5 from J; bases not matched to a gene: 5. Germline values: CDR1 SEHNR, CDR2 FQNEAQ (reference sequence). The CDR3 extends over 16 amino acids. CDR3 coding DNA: TGTGCCAGCAGCTTAGCGCTTGGACTAGCGGGGAACGAGCAGTACTTC. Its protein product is CASSLALGLAGNEQYF.

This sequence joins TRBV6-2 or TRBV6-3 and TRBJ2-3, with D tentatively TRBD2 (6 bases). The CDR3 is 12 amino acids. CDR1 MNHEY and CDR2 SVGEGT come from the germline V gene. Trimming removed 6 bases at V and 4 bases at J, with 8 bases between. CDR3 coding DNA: TGTGCCAGCAGCGGGAGTCCAGATACGCAGTATTTT. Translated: CASSGSPDTQYF.